This paragraph reports one TCR beta chain. Its antigen is unidentified. ViraFEST used viral peptide pools to expand antigen-specific CD4+ T cells before sequencing. Following culture for about ten days, CD4+ T cells were isolated. Vaccine recipients had no previous SARS-CoV-2 infection; their nucleocapsid antibodies were negative. Half of the medium was exchanged for IL-2 medium on both days 3 and 7. The record originates from a study of vaccination effects on CD4 cells after COVID-19. Measured with immunoSEQ multiplex PCR; TCRdb has only the in-frame clones, and not every one. The sample shows about 73,000 clones, 60% to 85% of them seen only once. Study results and limitations: Healthy vaccinees' vaccine-induced clones included only 1 of 255 cross-reacting with common cold coronaviruses. Clonal contraction was marked in infection- and vaccine-induced clones late after vaccination.

This CDR3 has 14 residues. The germline gives CDR1 SNHLY, CDR2 FYNNEI. V lost 0 bases, J lost 9 bases, and 4 bases stayed unmatched. The specimen was CD4+ T cells from PBMCs cultured with SARS-CoV-2 spike peptides, collected before COVID-19 vaccination. The V gene is TRBV2, the J gene TRBJ1-5, with TRBD1 matching 8 bases. The sequence derives from a human donor who received a COVID-19 vaccine. Here the CDR3 reads CASSEAGGTGPQHF. Written as DNA, the CDR3 is TGTGCCAGCAGTGAAGCGGGTGGGACAGGGCCCCAGCATTTT.